This TCR beta chain was sequenced during a study of OX40 agonist ivuxolimab in advanced cancers. Profiled with immunoSEQ multiplex PCR; TCRdb holds only in-frame clones, not every one. The sample includes 75,000 to 100,000 clones, roughly 80% of them seen just once. V lost 6 bases, J lost 5 bases, and 20 bases lay in between. Per the germline V gene, CDR1 is LNHDA and CDR2 is SQIVND (reference sequence). The CDR3 runs 16 residues. V gene TRBV19 combines with J gene TRBJ2-1; no definite D call. The specimen comprised CD4+ or CD8+ T cells sorted from blood, sampled in a trial of the OX40 agonist ivuxolimab. This clonotype was obtained from an adult with an advanced solid tumor such as melanoma, head and neck, liver or kidney cancer. The DNA of the CDR3 is TGTGCCAGTAGCCAAGCAGAAAGGAGAGGACACAATGAGCAGTTCTTC. It specifies CASSQAERRGHNEQFF.